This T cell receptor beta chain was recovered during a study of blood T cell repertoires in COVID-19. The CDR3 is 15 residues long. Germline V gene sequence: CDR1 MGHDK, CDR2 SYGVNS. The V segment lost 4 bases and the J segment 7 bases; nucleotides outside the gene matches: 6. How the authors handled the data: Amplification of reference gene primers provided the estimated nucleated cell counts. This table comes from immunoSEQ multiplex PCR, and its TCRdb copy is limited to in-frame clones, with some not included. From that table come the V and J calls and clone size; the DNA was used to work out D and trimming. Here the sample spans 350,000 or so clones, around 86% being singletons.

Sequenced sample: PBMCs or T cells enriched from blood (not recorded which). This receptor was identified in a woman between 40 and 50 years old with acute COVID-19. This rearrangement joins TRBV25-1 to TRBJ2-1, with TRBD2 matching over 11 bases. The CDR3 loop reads CASSVGRLAGNEQFF. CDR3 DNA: TGTGCCAGCAGTGTCGGGAGACTAGCGGGAAATGAGCAGTTCTTC.